These 26 T cell receptor beta chains share one sample of origin, sequenced in a study of a mutant IDH1 vaccine in newly diagnosed glioma. Time point in this sample: week 35, safety follow-up. Every single dose of the vaccine, 300 ug of mutant IDH1 20-mer peptide, came with topical imiquimod. Libraries were prepared by immunoSEQ multiplex PCR; TCRdb keeps only in-frame clonotypes and omits some of them. The repertoire holds tens of thousands of clones, about 76% seen once, with approximately 7.5% in the top ten. For these receptors, no antigen is known. The sequencing here drew on PBMCs, taken from a glioma patient whose treatment included an IDH1 peptide vaccine. These receptors originate from a man aged 50 or older with glioma.

V and J are TRBV12-1 and TRBJ2-6; the table calls TRBD1, which could not be checked here. TRBV12-1 has pseudogene status. The CDR3 extends over 18 amino acids. As DNA, the CDR3 is TGTGCCAGCAGCGTCATTATTATAGGACAAAGTCGGGCCAACGTCCTGACTTTC. It yields the protein CASSVIIIGQSRANVLTF.

The gene calls are TRBV6-6 and TRBJ2-7; 7 bases map to TRBD1. The V and J ends lost 7 bases and 0 bases, in that order; junction bases with no gene match: 6. The CDR3 loop spans 14 amino acids. Germline CDR1 reads MNHNY; CDR2 reads SVGAGI (reference sequence). In DNA form, the CDR3 reads TGTGCCAGCATCTTAGGGGACAGCTCCTACGAGCAGTACTTC. Its translation: CASILGDSSYEQYF.

This sequence joins TRBV18 and TRBJ1-1; TRBD1 is a possible D gene (6 bases). The CDR3 is 15 residues long. Trimming removed 3 bases at V and 3 bases at J, with 14 bases between. Per germline, CDR1 KGHSH and CDR2 LQKENI. CDR3 protein: CASSPPRGLDTEAFF. The CDR3, as DNA: TGTGCCAGCTCACCGCCGAGGGGGTTGGACACTGAAGCTTTCTTT.

The chain joins TRBV15 to TRBJ1-3; TRBD1 might be the D (5 bases). This CDR3 has 16 amino acids. V was pared by 5 bases and J by 0 bases, with 14 bases between. CDR1 is LNHNV and CDR2 is YYDKDF in the germline V gene (reference sequence). In nucleotides, the CDR3 is TGTGCCACCAGCGTAATGGAGGGGTTCTCTGGAAACACCATATATTTT. Amino acids: CATSVMEGFSGNTIYF.

This chain joins TRBV19 and TRBJ1-1; D remains ambiguous. The V gene lost 5 bases and the J gene lost 1 base, with 8 bases spanning the gap. Germline loops: CDR1 LNHDA, CDR2 SQIVND (reference sequence). This CDR3 is 13 amino acids long. CDR3 DNA sequence: TGTGCCAGTAGTTGGGGATCGAACACTGAAGCTTTCTTT. This codes for CASSWGSNTEAFF.

The chain joins TRBV14 to TRBJ1-2; D uncertain. V was pared by 3 bases and J by 8 bases, with 10 bases between. Germline-derived CDR1 and CDR2 are SGHDN and FVKESK. The CDR3 is 12 amino acids. The CDR3 DNA reads as TGTGCCAGCAGCCAGACGAGAGAGGGCTACACCTTC. Translated, it gives CASSQTREGYTF.

This chain joins TRBV25-1 and TRBJ2-7, with D possibly being TRBD2 (6 bases). The CDR3 spans 13 residues. Trimming stripped 4 bases from V and 3 bases from J, with 10 bases between. In germline, CDR1 is MGHDK, CDR2 SYGVNS. The CDR3 is CASSGGAFYEQYF. CDR3 nucleotide sequence: TGTGCCAGCAGTGGCGGGGCGTTCTACGAGCAGTACTTC.

The chain combines TRBV5-6 with TRBJ1-1; no firm D call. Trimming took 5 bases from V and 1 from J, leaving 9 bases between them. The CDR3 length is 13 residues. CDR1 SGHDT and CDR2 YYEEEE come from the germline V gene. CDR3 bases: TGTGCCAGCAGTCCTAGACAGAACACTGAAGCTTTCTTT. Its protein product is CASSPRQNTEAFF.

This clone was seen more than once but under ten times. The V and J genes are TRBV30 and TRBJ1-4; D is possibly TRBD1 (6 bases). This CDR3 spans 12 amino acids. CDR1 is GTSNPN, CDR2 SVGIG, per germline (reference sequence). Trimming took 5 bases from V and 10 from J, leaving 14 bases between them. The CDR3 sequence: CAWDGGLGKLFF. The CDR3 nucleotides read TGTGCCTGGGACGGGGGGCTAGGAAAACTGTTTTTT.

The rearrangement joins TRBV30 to TRBJ1-2; D gene uncertain. Germline V lookup: CDR1 GTSNPN, CDR2 SVGIG (reference sequence). This CDR3 has 14 residues. V was shortened by 4 bases and J by 4 bases, with 16 bases between the two germline ends. CDR3 region: CAWKAPRFFYGYTF. The CDR3 DNA sequence: TGTGCCTGGAAAGCCCCCCGATTTTTCTATGGCTACACCTTC.

This sequence joins TRBV2 and TRBJ1-1; 9 bases fit TRBD1. This CDR3 spans 16 amino acids. Germline CDR1 is SNHLY and CDR2 is FYNNEI. Unmatched junction bases numbered 3, after V lost 0 bases and J lost 1 base. The CDR3 DNA follows: TGTGCCAGCAGTGAAGCACCGGGACAGGGGAACACTGAAGCTTTCTTT. Its translation is CASSEAPGQGNTEAFF. Full variable domain (outside the CDR3, taken from reference TRBV2 and TRBJ1-1): EPEVTQTPSHQVTQMGQEVILRCVPISNHLYFYWYRQILGQKVEFLVSFYNNEISEKSEIFDDQFSVERPDGSNFTLKIRSTKLEDSAMYFCASSEAPGQGNTEAFFGQGTRLTVV.

V usage is TRBV5-4 and J usage is TRBJ1-3, with a possible D match to TRBD1 (6 bases). Germline V CDR1 and CDR2: SGHNT, YYREEE (reference sequence). Trimming cost V 4 bases and J 0 bases, with 14 bases left between them. This CDR3 region has 16 residues. The CDR3 is CASSPSGTSSGNTIYF. In DNA, the CDR3 is TGTGCCAGCAGCCCGTCGGGGACAAGCTCTGGAAACACCATATATTTT.

This clone was observed a single time. The V gene is TRBV19, the J gene TRBJ2-6, with 7 positions matching TRBD2. Germline trimming cut 5 bases from V and 2 bases from J; bases unmatched to any gene: 9. The CDR3 covers 17 residues. Germline V lookup: CDR1 LNHDA, CDR2 SQIVND (reference sequence). CDR3 sequence: CASSSYRGGTGANVLTF. The DNA of the CDR3 is TGTGCCAGTAGTTCGTACCGGGGAGGGACTGGGGCCAACGTCCTGACTTTC.

This clone was seen a handful of times. The V and J genes are TRBV4-1 and TRBJ2-4; D ambiguous. Trimming stripped 5 bases from V and 6 bases from J, with 14 bases between. This CDR3 is built from 14 residues. Germline lookup yields CDR1 MGHRA and CDR2 YSYEKL. The DNA for the CDR3 is TGCGCCAGCAGCAAGGGAAGGGCAGGAAACATTCAGTACTTC. It encodes CASSKGRAGNIQYF.

The V gene is TRBV7-2, the J gene TRBJ2-5; 9 nucleotides match TRBD2. With 1 base clipped from V and 2 bases from J, the junction kept 5 bases outside the gene matches. Germline CDR1 SGHTA, CDR2 FQGNSA. This CDR3 is 16 amino acids long. CDR3 nucleotide sequence: TGTGCCAGCAGCTTAGAAGCGGGGGGCCCTCAAGAGACCCAGTACTTC. Protein sequence: CASSLEAGGPQETQYF.

The rearrangement joins TRBV5-8 to TRBJ2-7; a weak D match, TRBD1 (7 bases). The CDR3 contains 15 residues. Germline values: CDR1 SGHTS, CDR2 YDEGEE. V lost 4 bases to trimming and J lost 7 bases, with 21 bases between them. The CDR3 DNA sequence: TGTGCCAGCAGCGGATCGACAGGGAGGACGGGAGAGCAGTACTTC. This translates into CASSGSTGRTGEQYF.

The chain recombines TRBV2 with TRBJ1-3; D is ambiguous. Trimming removed 11 bases at V and 2 bases at J, with 13 bases between. The CDR3 has 13 residues. Germline assignment: CDR1 SNHLY and CDR2 FYNNEI. The CDR3 reads CASGDPPGNTIYF. The CDR3 DNA follows: TGTGCCTCCGGGGATCCTCCTGGAAACACCATATATTTT.

CDR3 loop: CASSLDPSGGVGSEQYF. In DNA form, the CDR3 reads TGTGCCAGCAGCTTAGATCCCTCCGGAGGGGTCGGAAGCGAGCAGTACTTC. The J gene is TRBJ2-7, the V gene TRBV11-3, with a possible D match to TRBD2 (6 bases). The V end lost 0 bases, the J end lost 6 bases, and 21 bases lay between the germline ends. The CDR3 loop spans 17 amino acids. CDR1 and CDR2 (germline): SGHNT, YENEEA.

This clone was observed a handful of times. CDR3 nucleotides: TGTGCCAGCAGTGAAGGGCAGGCGCGCTCCTATAATTCACCCCTCCACTTT. It yields the protein CASSEGQARSYNSPLHF. The chain combines TRBV2 with TRBJ1-6; D unresolved. CDR1 and CDR2 from the germline V gene are SNHLY and FYNNEI. CDR3 length: 17 residues. The V end lost 1 base, the J end lost 0 bases, and 10 bases lay between the germline ends. Full variable domain (remainder filled in from reference TRBV2 and TRBJ1-6): EPEVTQTPSHQVTQMGQEVILRCVPISNHLYFYWYRQILGQKVEFLVSFYNNEISEKSEIFDDQFSVERPDGSNFTLKIRSTKLEDSAMYFCASSEGQARSYNSPLHFGNGTRLTVT.

This chain joins TRBV6-1 and TRBJ2-4; D uncertain. Looked up from germline, CDR1 is MNHNS and CDR2 is SASEGT. The CDR3 length is 15 residues. Trimming pared 5 bases from V and 0 bases from J, leaving 11 bases between. The CDR3 reads CASSSLALAKNIQYF. In DNA, the CDR3 is TGTGCCAGCAGTTCGTTGGCTCTAGCCAAAAACATTCAGTACTTC.

This rearrangement joins TRBV5-4 to TRBJ2-1; 12 positions match TRBD2. This CDR3 contains 16 residues. Germline V gene sequence: CDR1 SGHNT, CDR2 YYREEE (reference sequence). V lost 3 bases and J lost 0; bases outside the gene matches: 1. The DNA of the CDR3 is TGTGCCAGCAGCTCTAGCGGGGGGGACTCCTACAATGAGCAGTTCTTC. Translation gives CASSSSGGDSYNEQFF.

The chain uses TRBV4-1 and TRBJ2-3; D possibly corresponds to TRBD2 (5 bases). Trimming left V 4 bases short and J 0 bases short, with 11 bases between. CDR1 is MGHRA, CDR2 YSYEKL, per germline. This CDR3 has 15 residues. CDR3 in amino acids: CASSLAERSTDTQYF. The CDR3 DNA reads as TGCGCCAGCAGCCTGGCCGAGCGGAGCACAGATACGCAGTATTTT.

The chain carries TRBV27 and TRBJ2-5; tentatively, D is TRBD1 (6 bases). V lost 5 bases and J lost 4, with 11 bases in between. This CDR3 comprises 13 residues. Germline CDR1 reads MNHEY; CDR2 reads SMNVEV (reference sequence). CDR3 DNA sequence: TGTGCCAGCAGTGTAGGACAGTTAGAGACCCAGTACTTC. The encoded protein is CASSVGQLETQYF.

This clone was found once. The V call is TRBV7-2, the J call TRBJ2-6; a possible D gene is TRBD2 (5 bases). The V gene lost 1 base and the J gene lost 2 bases, with 6 bases spanning the gap. Germline V gene sequence: CDR1 SGHTA, CDR2 FQGNSA. There are 15 residues in the CDR3. The CDR3 DNA reads as TGTGCCAGCAGCTTAGGAGGGCCTGGGGCCAACGTCCTGACTTTC. Translated: CASSLGGPGANVLTF.

There are a few counts of this clone. The gene calls are TRBV28 and TRBJ1-5; D remains unclear. Trimming stripped 3 bases from V and 4 bases from J, with 4 bases between. CDR3 length: 12 amino acids. The germline V gene has CDR1 MDHEN and CDR2 SYDVKM. The CDR3 DNA is TGTGCCAGCAGTTTGATAAATCAGCCCCAGCATTTT. Amino acids: CASSLINQPQHF.

The V gene is TRBV15, the J gene TRBJ2-3; 8 bases match TRBD2. This CDR3 spans 15 amino acids. In germline, CDR1 is LNHNV, CDR2 YYDKDF (reference sequence). The J segment lost 1 base and the V segment lost 0 bases, leaving 0 bases of the junction unmatched. The CDR3, as DNA: TGTGCCACCAGCAGAGAAGCGGGGGGCACAGATACGCAGTATTTT. This gives the protein CATSREAGGTDTQYF.